The 5 T cell receptor beta chains presented below share a single source sample, sequenced in a study of T cell responses to AZD1222 COVID-19 vaccine (dated by TCRdb to the early 2020s). This sample's time point label indicates: baseline before first vaccination. The method behind the library was the immunoSEQ multiplex PCR assay. This is the immuneACCESS table as TCRdb keeps it, with only in-frame sequences that have V and J called. A part of the clones is gone; compared with another copy, unresolved V genes explain less than half, and the rest is unexplained. The sample data list approximately 82,000 clones, and 90% of these were observed just once. Clones ranked in the top ten supply roughly 5.2% of the sample. This sample comprised peripheral blood, obtained on day 0 of AZD1222 vaccination. These receptor sequences come from an adult in good health.

The V call is TRBV7-8, the J call TRBJ2-3; the D is unclear. CDR3 length: 12 residues. The germline CDR1 and CDR2 sequences are SGHVS and FQNEAQ. The germline V and J ends were trimmed by 4 bases and 2 bases, with 4 bases remaining between them. For the CDR3, the DNA is TGTGCCAGCAGCTCGAACACAGATACGCAGTATTTT. Its protein product is CASSSNTDTQYF.

The V and J genes are TRBV19 and TRBJ2-5; the match to TRBD1 covers 10 bases. The CDR3 has 16 amino acids. Germline trimming cut 5 bases from V and 5 bases from J; bases unmatched to any gene: 11. Per germline, CDR1 LNHDA and CDR2 SQIVND (reference sequence). CDR3 nucleotide sequence: TGTGCCAGTAGTCCATTTGGACAGGGGGTCCGGGAGACCCAGTACTTC. This codes for CASSPFGQGVRETQYF.

The sample holds a few counts of this clone. The chain employs TRBV6-2 or TRBV6-3 and TRBJ2-7, with D uncertain. Germline assignment: CDR1 MNHEY and CDR2 SVGEGT. The CDR3 loop spans 14 amino acids. Trimming took 0 bases from V and 0 from J, leaving 6 bases between them. CDR3 nucleotide sequence: TGTGCCAGCAGTTACTCGACGGACTCCTACGAGCAGTACTTC. It encodes CASSYSTDSYEQYF.

This chain joins TRBV6-5 and TRBJ1-2; D is ambiguous. CDR3 size: 15 residues. Germline-derived CDR1 and CDR2 are MNHEY and SVGAGI. Trimming cost V 4 bases and J 4 bases, with 16 bases left between them. The CDR3 spells CASSSQGGQTYGYTF. As DNA, the CDR3 is TGTGCCAGCAGTTCTCAAGGAGGGCAGACCTATGGCTACACCTTC.

This chain uses TRBV10-2 with TRBJ1-4, with D possibly matching TRBD1 (6 bases). The CDR3 totals 14 residues. Per the germline V gene, CDR1 is WSHSY and CDR2 is SAAADI. V lost 5 bases and J lost 8, with 15 bases in between. For the CDR3, the DNA is TGCGCCAGCAGTTTTCAGGGGCTCAGCGAAAAACTGTTTTTT. Residues: CASSFQGLSEKLFF.